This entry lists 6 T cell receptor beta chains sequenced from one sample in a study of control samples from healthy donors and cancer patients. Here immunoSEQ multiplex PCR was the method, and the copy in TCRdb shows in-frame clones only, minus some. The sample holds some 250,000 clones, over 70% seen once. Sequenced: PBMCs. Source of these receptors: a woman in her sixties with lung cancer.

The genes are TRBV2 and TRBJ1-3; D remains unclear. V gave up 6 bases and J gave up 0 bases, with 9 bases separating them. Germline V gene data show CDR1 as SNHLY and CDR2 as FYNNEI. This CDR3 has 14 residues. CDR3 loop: CASRIQSSGNTIYF. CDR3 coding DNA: TGTGCCAGCAGAATACAGAGCTCTGGAAACACCATATATTTT.

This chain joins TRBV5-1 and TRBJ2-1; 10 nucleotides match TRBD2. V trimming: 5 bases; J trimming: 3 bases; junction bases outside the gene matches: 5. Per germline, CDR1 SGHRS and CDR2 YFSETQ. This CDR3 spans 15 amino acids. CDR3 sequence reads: CASSTSGADYNEQFF. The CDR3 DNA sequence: TGCGCCAGCAGTACTAGCGGGGCTGACTACAATGAGCAGTTCTTC.

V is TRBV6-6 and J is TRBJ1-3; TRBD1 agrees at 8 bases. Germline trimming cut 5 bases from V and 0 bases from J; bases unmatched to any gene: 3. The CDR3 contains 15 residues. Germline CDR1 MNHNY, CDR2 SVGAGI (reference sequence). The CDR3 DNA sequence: TGTGCCAGCAGTGGACAGGGCGTCTCTGGAAACACCATATATTTT. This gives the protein CASSGQGVSGNTIYF.

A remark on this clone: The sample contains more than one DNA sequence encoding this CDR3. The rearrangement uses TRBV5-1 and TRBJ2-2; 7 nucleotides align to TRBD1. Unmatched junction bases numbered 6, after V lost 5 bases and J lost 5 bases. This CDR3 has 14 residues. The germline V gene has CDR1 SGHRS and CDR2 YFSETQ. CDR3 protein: CASSFTGETGELFF. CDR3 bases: TGCGCCAGCAGTTTCACAGGGGAAACCGGGGAGCTGTTTTTT.

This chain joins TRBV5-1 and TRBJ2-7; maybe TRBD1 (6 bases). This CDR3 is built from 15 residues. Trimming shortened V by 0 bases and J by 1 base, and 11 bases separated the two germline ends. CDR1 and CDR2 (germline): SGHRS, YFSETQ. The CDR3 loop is CASSLGTANSYEQYF. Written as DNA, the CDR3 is TGCGCCAGCAGCTTGGGGACAGCGAATTCCTACGAGCAGTACTTC.

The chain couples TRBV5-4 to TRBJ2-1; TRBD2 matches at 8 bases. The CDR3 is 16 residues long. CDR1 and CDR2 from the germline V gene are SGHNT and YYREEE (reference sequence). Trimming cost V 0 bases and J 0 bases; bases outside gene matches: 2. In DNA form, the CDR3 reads TGTGCCAGCAGCTTGGCCGCGGGGGGCTCCTACAATGAGCAGTTCTTC. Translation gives CASSLAAGGSYNEQFF.